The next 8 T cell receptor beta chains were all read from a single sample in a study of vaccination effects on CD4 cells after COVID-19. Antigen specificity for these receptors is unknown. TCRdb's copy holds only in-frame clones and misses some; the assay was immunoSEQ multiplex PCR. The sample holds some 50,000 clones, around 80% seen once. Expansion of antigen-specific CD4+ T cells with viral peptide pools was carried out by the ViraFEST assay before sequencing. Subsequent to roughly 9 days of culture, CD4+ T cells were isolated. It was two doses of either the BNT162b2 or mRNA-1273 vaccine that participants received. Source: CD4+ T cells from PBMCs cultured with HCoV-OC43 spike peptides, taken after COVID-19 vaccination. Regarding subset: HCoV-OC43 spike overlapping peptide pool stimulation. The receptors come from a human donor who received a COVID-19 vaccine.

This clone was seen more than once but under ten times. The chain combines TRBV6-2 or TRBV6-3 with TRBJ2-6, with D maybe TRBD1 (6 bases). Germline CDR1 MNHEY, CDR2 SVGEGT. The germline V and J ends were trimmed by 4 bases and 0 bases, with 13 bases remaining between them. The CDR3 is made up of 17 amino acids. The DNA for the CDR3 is TGTGCCAGCAGTTTCAGGACAGCCAGCTCTGGGGCCAACGTCCTGACTTTC. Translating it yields CASSFRTASSGANVLTF.

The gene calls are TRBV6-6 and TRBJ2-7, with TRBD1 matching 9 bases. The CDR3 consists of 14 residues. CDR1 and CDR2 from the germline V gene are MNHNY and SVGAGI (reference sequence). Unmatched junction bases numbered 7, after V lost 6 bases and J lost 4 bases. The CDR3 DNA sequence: TGTGCCAGCAGCCCCGGACAGGGGAGGTACGAGCAGTACTTC. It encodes CASSPGQGRYEQYF.

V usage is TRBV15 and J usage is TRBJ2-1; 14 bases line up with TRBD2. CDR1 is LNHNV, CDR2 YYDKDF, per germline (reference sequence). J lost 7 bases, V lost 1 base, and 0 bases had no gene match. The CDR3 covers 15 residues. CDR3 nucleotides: TGTGCCACCAGCAGAGGGACTAGCGGGAGGAATGAGCAGTTCTTC. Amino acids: CATSRGTSGRNEQFF.

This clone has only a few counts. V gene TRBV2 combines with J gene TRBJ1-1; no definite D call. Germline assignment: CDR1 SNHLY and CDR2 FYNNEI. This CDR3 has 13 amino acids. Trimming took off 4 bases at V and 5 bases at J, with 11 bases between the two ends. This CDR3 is CASSGAEYTEAFF. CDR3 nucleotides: TGTGCCAGCAGTGGGGCTGAGTATACTGAAGCTTTCTTT.

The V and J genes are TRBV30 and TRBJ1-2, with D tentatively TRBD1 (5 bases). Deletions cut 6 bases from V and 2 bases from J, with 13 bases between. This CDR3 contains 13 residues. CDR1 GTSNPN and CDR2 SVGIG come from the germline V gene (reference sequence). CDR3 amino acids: CACPRGRNYGYTF. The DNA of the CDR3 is TGTGCCTGCCCGCGGGGGAGAAACTATGGCTACACCTTC. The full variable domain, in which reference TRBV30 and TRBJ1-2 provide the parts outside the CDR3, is SQTIHQWPATLVQPVGSPLSLECTVEGTSNPNLYWYRQAAGRGLQLLFYSVGIGQISSEVPQNLSASRPQDRQFILSSKKLLLSDSGFYLCACPRGRNYGYTFGSGTRLTVV.

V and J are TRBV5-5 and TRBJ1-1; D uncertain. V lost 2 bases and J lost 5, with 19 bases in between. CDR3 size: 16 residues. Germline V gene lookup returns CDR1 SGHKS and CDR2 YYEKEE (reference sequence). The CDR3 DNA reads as TGTGCCAGCAGCTTAAACCCGAACATCGAGGTTACTGAAGCTTTCTTT. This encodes CASSLNPNIEVTEAFF.

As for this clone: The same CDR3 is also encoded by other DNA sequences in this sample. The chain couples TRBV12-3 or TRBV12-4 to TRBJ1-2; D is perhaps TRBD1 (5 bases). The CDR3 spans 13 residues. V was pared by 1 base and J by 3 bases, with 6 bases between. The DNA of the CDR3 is TGTGCCAGCAGTTTAGGGGGGGACTATGGCTACACCTTC. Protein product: CASSLGGDYGYTF.

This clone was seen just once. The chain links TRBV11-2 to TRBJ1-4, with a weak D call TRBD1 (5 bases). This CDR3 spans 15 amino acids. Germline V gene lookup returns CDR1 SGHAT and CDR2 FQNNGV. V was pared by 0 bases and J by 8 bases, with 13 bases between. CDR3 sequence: CASSLDRQGGEKLFF. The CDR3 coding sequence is TGTGCCAGCAGCTTAGACAGGCAGGGTGGGGAAAAACTGTTTTTT. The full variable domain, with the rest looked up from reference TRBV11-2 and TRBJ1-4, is EAGVAQSPRYKIIEKRQSVAFWCNPISGHATLYWYQQILGQGPKLLIQFQNNGVVDDSQLPKDRFSAERLKGVDSTLKIQPAKLEDSAVYLCASSLDRQGGEKLFFGSGTQLSVL.